The 23 T cell receptor beta chains below were found in one sample sequenced in a study of T cells in women clearing cervical HPV infection (dated by TCRdb to 2017 to 2018). Library preparation employed the immunoSEQ multiplex PCR assay. Held by TCRdb, this immuneACCESS table contains in-frame sequences only and omits some clones. Under half of the omission traces to an unresolved V gene where checked; the cause of the rest is unknown. In this sample's table one finds fewer than 35,000 clones. The biggest ten clones account for under 5% of the sample. Sequenced: blood buffy coat. The receptors were sampled from a woman aged 18 to 69 with a cervical HPV16 infection that either progressed to CIN3+ or cleared (not recorded which).

Partial CDR3 DNA: TGTGCCATCAGCTCCAGCAGGGGGATTAATGAAAAA. This sequence encodes CAISSSRGINEK. The full CDR3 reads CAISSSRGINEKLFF. This rearrangement joins TRBV10-3 to TRBJ1-4; 7 nucleotides align to TRBD1. The read falls 3 residues short of the CDR3 end, and the missing part is taken from the germline J gene. Losses at the gene ends were 6 bases for V and 4 bases for J; bases not matched to a gene: 8. CDR1 is ENHRY and CDR2 is SYGVKD in the germline V gene. The CDR3 runs 15 residues.

Of note for this clone: The read comes to an end 3 residues before the CDR3 does, leaving the germline J gene to fill in the end. The chain employs TRBV4-2 and TRBJ1-1, with D maybe TRBD1 (6 bases). Between the trimmed V and J ends, which lost 3 bases and 6 bases, there was a span of 8 bases. Germline-derived CDR1 and CDR2 are LGHNA and YNFKEQ. The CDR3 has 12 residues. CDR3 DNA (partial): TGTGCCAGCAGCCAGGGACACCCTGAA. Translation: CASSQGHPE. The complete CDR3 sequence is CASSQGHPEAFF.

Details on this clone: The CDR3 end falls 3 residues outside the read, so it is completed with the germline J gene. The chain carries TRBV7-6 and TRBJ2-1; D unclear. The CDR3 length is 14 residues. The ends were cut back, 0 bases at V and 8 bases at J, with 11 bases in the middle. Looked up from germline, CDR1 is SGHVS and CDR2 is FNYEAQ. The part of the CDR3 DNA that was read is TGTGCCAGCAGCTTAGCGTTTTCCGCGTATGAG. This codes for CASSLAFSAYE. The entire CDR3 sequence reads CASSLAFSAYEQFF.

On this clone: The read terminates 3 residues before the CDR3 end, so the remaining end is supplied by the germline J gene. The V gene is TRBV7-2, the J gene TRBJ2-7; 7 bases are shared with TRBD2. The CDR3 contains 14 residues. From germline, CDR1 is SGHTA and CDR2 FQGNSA. V shed 4 bases and J 2 bases; nucleotides not matched to a gene: 5. The CDR3 sequence: CASSSLAVTYEQYF. CDR3 DNA, as far as it was read: TGTGCCAGCAGCTCCCTAGCGGTTACCTACGAG.

Points on this clone: The DNA ends 3 residues before the CDR3 does, and the rest of the CDR3 is filled in from the germline J gene. The chain uses TRBV7-2 and TRBJ2-4; D may be TRBD2 (7 bases). V was pared by 7 bases and J by 7 bases, with 17 bases between. The CDR3 length is 14 residues. The V gene's germline CDR1 is SGHTA and CDR2 FQGNSA. The CDR3 bases that were read are TGTGCCAGCAACCGAGGGGGGGTCGGGAACATT. This encodes CASNRGGVGNI. The entire CDR3 protein is CASNRGGVGNIQYF.

Comment on this clone: The CDR3 end falls 3 residues outside the read, so it is completed with the germline J gene. V and J are TRBV4-2 and TRBJ1-2; TRBD1 might be the D (5 bases). Looked up from germline, CDR1 is LGHNA and CDR2 is YNFKEQ. The CDR3 loop spans 16 amino acids. Trimming pared 0 bases from V and 0 bases from J, leaving 11 bases between. Partial CDR3 DNA: TGTGCCAGCAGCCAAGATGTAGGGGAAGCTAACTATGGC. It specifies CASSQDVGEANYG. The complete CDR3 reads CASSQDVGEANYGYTF.

Regarding this clone: The read terminates 3 residues before the CDR3 end, so the remaining end is supplied by the germline J gene. The gene calls are TRBV2 and TRBJ1-1; 8 nucleotides agree with TRBD1. Germline V CDR1 and CDR2: SNHLY, FYNNEI. V lost 7 bases and J lost 1; bases outside the gene matches: 8. The CDR3 is made up of 15 amino acids. Here the CDR3 reads CASNLQGGRNTEAFF. CDR3 DNA, as far as it was read: TGTGCCAGCAATCTACAGGGGGGCCGGAACACTGAA.

Regarding this clone: The observed sequence ends 3 residues before the CDR3 terminus, with the missing tail filled in from the germline J gene. This rearrangement joins TRBV12-3 or TRBV12-4 to TRBJ2-7, with 7 bases fitting TRBD1. Trimming at V came to 6 bases and at J to 3 bases, leaving 8 bases not matched to a gene. This CDR3 has 14 amino acids. This chain's CDR3 is CASRRTGTDYEQYF. The sequenced CDR3 bases are TGTGCCAGCAGACGAACCGGGACAGACTACGAG.

Turning to this clone: The CDR3 extends 3 residues past the end of the read, so its final part is completed from the germline J gene. The rearrangement links TRBV12-3 or TRBV12-4 to TRBJ1-5, with 10 bases lining up with TRBD1. The J segment lost 5 bases and the V segment lost 6 bases, leaving 1 base of the junction unmatched. The CDR3 runs 13 residues. The CDR3 region is CASRGTGDQPQHF. CDR3 DNA (partial): TGTGCCAGCAGGGGGACAGGGGATCAGCCC.

Note on this clone: The read gets to within 3 residues of the CDR3 end, and the germline J gene fills in the rest. This chain links TRBV23-1 with TRBJ2-2; 8 nucleotides agree with TRBD1. TRBV23-1 is treated as an ORF (open reading frame) with a function not yet certain. The CDR3 loop spans 13 amino acids. The V and J ends lost 6 bases and 7 bases, in that order; junction bases with no gene match: 4. Partial CDR3 DNA: TGCGCCAGCAGAGGACAGGGCGTCGGGGAG. It encodes CASRGQGVGE. The full CDR3 reads CASRGQGVGELFF.

With respect to this clone: The sequenced fragment ends 3 residues before the CDR3 boundary, so the rest is inferred from the germline J gene. The chain couples TRBV30 to TRBJ2-5; D gene uncertain. The CDR3 has 12 amino acids. Trimming removed 0 bases at V and 5 bases at J, with 7 bases between. Germline assignment: CDR1 GTSNPN and CDR2 SVGIG (reference sequence). The CDR3 bases that were read are TGTGCCTGGAGTGTAGCCTTGGAGACC. It yields the protein CAWSVALET. The complete CDR3 protein is CAWSVALETQYF.

The CDR3 DNA, read in part, is TGTGCCTGGGAGCAAGCGGGGGTCTACAAAGAGACC. It specifies CAWEQAGVYKET. The CDR3, in full, reads CAWEQAGVYKETQYF. The chain carries TRBV30 and TRBJ2-5, with 8 bases aligning to TRBD2. The read is 3 residues too short to cover the CDR3 end, so that end is filled in from the germline J gene. Germline loops: CDR1 GTSNPN, CDR2 SVGIG (reference sequence). The CDR3 is made up of 15 amino acids. Trimming took 5 bases from V and 3 from J; bases not matched to a gene: 11.

As concerns this clone: Read data end 3 residues before the CDR3 end; the end is taken from the germline J gene. The chain combines TRBV7-2 with TRBJ2-1, with TRBD2 as a possible D gene (7 bases). The CDR3 has 15 amino acids. CDR1 is SGHTA and CDR2 is FQGNSA in the germline V gene. V was shortened by 6 bases and J by 2 bases, with 14 bases between the two germline ends. CDR3 amino acids: CASSWRGGAYNEQFF. The DNA read from the CDR3 is TGTGCCAGCAGTTGGAGGGGGGGGGCCTACAATGAG.

Points on this clone: Read coverage stops 3 residues before the CDR3 terminus; the germline J gene supplies the remainder. This sequence joins TRBV30 and TRBJ1-2, with D maybe TRBD1 (6 bases). The CDR3 is 13 amino acids. Looked up from germline, CDR1 is GTSNPN and CDR2 is SVGIG (reference sequence). The V and J ends lost 5 bases and 0 bases respectively, with 10 bases between them. CDR3 loop: CAWADSSNYGYTF. The sequenced part of the CDR3 DNA is TGTGCCTGGGCGGACAGCTCTAACTATGGC. Filled out from reference TRBV30 and TRBJ1-2, the complete variable domain reads SQTIHQWPATLVQPVGSPLSLECTVEGTSNPNLYWYRQAAGRGLQLLFYSVGIGQISSEVPQNLSASRPQDRQFILSSKKLLLSDSGFYLCAWADSSNYGYTFGSGTRLTVV.

Remarks on this clone: The read stops 3 residues short of the end of the CDR3; the missing end is completed from the germline J gene. V and J are TRBV5-1 and TRBJ1-2, with 10 bases lining up with TRBD1. The length of the CDR3 is 14 residues. V lost 4 bases and J lost 5; bases outside the gene matches: 5. CDR1 and CDR2 from the germline V gene are SGHRS and YFSETQ. Partial CDR3 DNA: TGCGCCAGCAGCGCTGGACAGGGGGGTTATGGC. This translates into CASSAGQGGYG. The CDR3 in full is CASSAGQGGYGYTF.

With regard to this clone: Read sequence stops 3 residues before the CDR3 end, and the germline J gene provides the missing end. V and J are TRBV24-1 and TRBJ1-6; 7 bases are shared with TRBD1. This CDR3 is built from 20 residues. Germline CDR1 reads KGHDR; CDR2 reads SFDVKD. V gave up 1 base and J gave up 8 bases; unmatched junction bases: 19. The CDR3 loop is CATSDLVRDSRSLRDSPLHF. Incomplete CDR3 DNA: TGTGCCACCAGTGATTTAGTCCGGGACAGTAGGTCCTTACGGGATTCACCC.

Comment on this clone: The read is 3 residues too short to cover the CDR3 end, so that end is filled in from the germline J gene. The V gene is TRBV5-4, the J gene TRBJ1-4; 10 nucleotides agree with TRBD1. The germline gives CDR1 SGHNT, CDR2 YYREEE (reference sequence). This CDR3 contains 16 residues. V shed 9 bases, J shed 4 bases, and the junction held 12 bases outside the gene matches. The sequenced part of the CDR3 DNA is TGTGCCACGGACAGGGGGTTGTTAATCGGTAATGAAAAA. This encodes CATDRGLLIGNEK. The entire CDR3 is CATDRGLLIGNEKLFF.

A word on this clone: The CDR3 end lies 3 residues beyond the end of the read and is filled in from the germline J gene. V usage is TRBV10-3 and J usage is TRBJ1-5, with TRBD1 identical over 7 bases. From germline, CDR1 is ENHRY and CDR2 SYGVKD. This CDR3 contains 14 residues. The ends lost 6 bases at V and 2 bases at J; junction bases unmatched: 4. The CDR3: CAIRDRNGNQPQHF. The CDR3 DNA, read in part, is TGTGCCATCAGGGACAGGAACGGCAATCAGCCC.

On this clone: The read stops 3 residues short of the end of the CDR3; the missing end is completed from the germline J gene. This rearrangement joins TRBV20-1 to TRBJ1-2, with 7 nucleotides matching TRBD1. The CDR3 has 14 amino acids. Trimming took 4 bases from V and 2 from J; bases not matched to a gene: 7. Germline loops: CDR1 DFQATT, CDR2 SNEGSKA (reference sequence). The CDR3 bases that were read are TGCAGTGCTACAGGGGGGAAAATAAACTATGGC. It is translated as CSATGGKINYG. The whole CDR3 reads CSATGGKINYGYTF.

As regards this clone: The read stops 3 residues short of the end of the CDR3; the missing end is completed from the germline J gene. This chain uses TRBV5-6 with TRBJ1-2, with 7 bases matching TRBD1. Per the germline V gene, CDR1 is SGHDT and CDR2 is YYEEEE. Losses at the gene ends were 7 bases for V and 2 bases for J; bases not matched to a gene: 11. This CDR3 comprises 15 residues. The CDR3: CASRDKGAQNYGYTF. CDR3 DNA, as far as it was read: TGTGCCAGCCGAGACAAGGGGGCTCAGAACTATGGC. Together with reference TRBV5-6 and TRBJ1-2, the CDR3 gives the full variable domain: DAGVTQSPTHLIKTRGQQVTLRCSPKSGHDTVSWYQQALGQGPQFIFQYYEEEERQRGNFPDRFSGHQFPNYSSELNVNALLLGDSALYLCASRDKGAQNYGYTFGSGTRLTVV.

About this clone: The read ends 3 residues early relative to the CDR3; the germline J gene fills the gap. This sequence joins TRBV27 and TRBJ2-5, with D hard to call. V dropped 6 bases and J dropped 1 base, with 9 bases sitting between them. Germline CDR1 is MNHEY and CDR2 is SMNVEV (reference sequence). This CDR3 comprises 13 residues. The sequenced part of the CDR3 DNA is TGTGCCAGCAGACTAAACCCCCAAGAGACC. Residues: CASRLNPQET. The whole CDR3 protein reads CASRLNPQETQYF.

Turning to this clone: The sequenced fragment ends 3 residues before the CDR3 boundary, so the rest is inferred from the germline J gene. The genes are TRBV7-2 and TRBJ1-2, with 7 bases identical to TRBD1. The CDR3 sequence is 14 residues long. Per the germline V gene, CDR1 is SGHTA and CDR2 is FQGNSA. V gave up 2 bases and J gave up 6 bases; unmatched junction bases: 6. The CDR3 reads CASSLFQGDDGYTF. The CDR3 bases that were read are TGTGCCAGCAGCTTATTTCAGGGGGACGATGGC.

About this clone itself: The CDR3 end falls 3 residues outside the read, so it is completed with the germline J gene. The rearrangement links TRBV6-2 or TRBV6-3 to TRBJ1-2, with D perhaps TRBD1 (5 bases). There are 13 residues in the CDR3. Germline V lookup: CDR1 MNHEY, CDR2 SVGEGT. V lost 6 bases and J lost 4, with 12 bases in between. CDR3 DNA, as far as it was read: TGTGCCAGCAGCCCGGACAACACCTATGGC. As protein: CASSPDNTYG. The CDR3 in full is CASSPDNTYGYTF.